This paragraph covers one TCR beta chain sequence. This sample was taken from a study of T cell changes during pregnancy in multiple sclerosis. Measured with immunoSEQ multiplex PCR; TCRdb has only the in-frame clones, and not every one. The sample has 65,000 to 85,000 clones, 80% to 95% seen once. This sample comprised CD4+ T cells from peripheral blood mononuclear cells, obtained after pregnancy. The clonotype originates from a female donor with multiple sclerosis, enrolled in a pregnancy study.

CDR3 DNA sequence: TGCGCCAGCAGCACCGGACTAGCGGGGGGGCAAGAGCAGTTCTTC. Translation: CASSTGLAGGQEQFF. This sequence joins TRBV5-1 and TRBJ2-1; 15 bases are a match to TRBD2. Germline CDR1 reads SGHRS; CDR2 reads YFSETQ. V lost 4 bases and J lost 10; bases outside the gene matches: 6. This CDR3 region has 15 residues.